The clone carrying this TCR beta chain was counted a few times. This record belongs to a study of blood T cell repertoires in COVID-19. Study information: Sample material is recorded as cDNA or gDNA derived from T cells, B-cell-depleted T cells, or PBMCs.

V was clipped by 4 bases and J by 6 bases; unmatched bases: 5. Per germline, CDR1 LGHDT and CDR2 YNNKEL (reference sequence). The CDR3 is 13 amino acids. Produced via immunoSEQ multiplex PCR; TCRdb's table is partial and in-frame only. Among around 250,000 clones listed, roughly nine tenths were seen once. The TCR was taken from a woman aged 40 to 55 who had recovered from COVID-19. The sample comprised peripheral blood. The J gene is TRBJ2-7, the V gene TRBV3-1 (or the pseudogene TRBV3-2); 8 positions agree with TRBD2. The CDR3 DNA reads as TGTGCCAGCAGCCCCCGGCTAGCGGGCGAGCAGTACTTC. As protein: CASSPRLAGEQYF.